This T cell receptor (beta chain) was obtained from a study of cytomegalovirus exposure and HLA in healthy donors. At the level of the study: The same platform was used for the 100 to 150 validation repertoires and the approximately 670 first-cohort repertoires, a later analysis reported. General observations from the study: Rare TCR sequences predominated, though certain public TCRs were found in many donors. The classifier reportedly diagnosed cytomegalovirus status with high specificity and sensitivity. In vitro testing confirmed a few CMV-associated chains as specific for CMV antigens.

A remark on this clone: Its specificity is not known.

The CDR3 totals 16 residues. Looked up from germline, CDR1 is KGHSH and CDR2 is LQKENI. After removal of 0 bases from V and 5 bases from J, the junction contained 7 bases not matched to a gene. Clones were sequenced by immunoSEQ multiplex PCR, and TCRdb holds only the in-frame ones, with some missing. Found here are over 150,000 clones, about 86% of them singletons; the top ten hold about 2.2%. The receptor comes from a human donor in good health. Sequencing input: PBMCs. V usage is TRBV18 and J usage is TRBJ1-1; TRBD1 aligns across 9 bases. The CDR3 sequence: CASSPPTGGAKTEAFF. CDR3 sequence (DNA): TGTGCCAGCTCACCACCAACAGGGGGCGCAAAAACTGAAGCTTTCTTT.